The TCR beta chain under discussion was sequenced for a study of T cell responses to AZD1222 COVID-19 vaccine. About the study: Both about-4-week and about-12-week second-dose recipients were combined.

Overall study findings and caveats: Vaccine-related CD4 TCRs covered spike, predominating at 160-218 and 743-854. At baseline, seropositivity was found in only a handful of AZD1222 recipients. Repertoire sampling was restricted to post-peak T cell response timepoints.

Data came from immunoSEQ multiplex PCR; TCRdb stores just in-frame clones and leaves some out. The sample records 93,000 or so clones, 91% being singletons. Comments on this clone: The antigen is not known.

Germline V gene lookup returns CDR1 LNHDA and CDR2 SQIVND (reference sequence). Trimming took 6 bases from V and 4 from J, leaving 12 bases between them. The CDR3 length is 13 residues. Sample: peripheral blood, taken on day 0 of AZD1222 vaccination. V and J are TRBV19 and TRBJ1-1, with D perhaps TRBD1 (5 bases). The receptor was isolated from an adult in good health. DNA for the CDR3: TGTGCCAGTAGCGACCGACAGACCACTGAAGCTTTCTTT. It is translated as CASSDRQTTEAFF.